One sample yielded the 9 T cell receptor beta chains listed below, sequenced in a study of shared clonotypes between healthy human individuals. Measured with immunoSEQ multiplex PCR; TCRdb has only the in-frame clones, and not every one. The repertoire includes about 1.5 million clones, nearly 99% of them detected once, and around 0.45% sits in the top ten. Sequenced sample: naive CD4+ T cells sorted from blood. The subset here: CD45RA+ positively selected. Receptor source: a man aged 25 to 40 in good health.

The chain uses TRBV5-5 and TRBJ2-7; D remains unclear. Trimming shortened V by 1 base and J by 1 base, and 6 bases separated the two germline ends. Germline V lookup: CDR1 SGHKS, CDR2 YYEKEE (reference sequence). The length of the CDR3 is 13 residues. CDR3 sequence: CASSLHRSYEQYF. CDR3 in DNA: TGTGCCAGCAGCTTGCACAGATCCTACGAGCAGTACTTC.

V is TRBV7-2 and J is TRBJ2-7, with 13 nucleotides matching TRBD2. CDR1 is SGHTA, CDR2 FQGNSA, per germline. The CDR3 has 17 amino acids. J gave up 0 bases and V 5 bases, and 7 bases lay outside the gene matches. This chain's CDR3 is CASSRLAGGPSSYEQYF. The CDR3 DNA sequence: TGTGCCAGCAGCAGACTAGCGGGAGGCCCGAGCTCCTACGAGCAGTACTTC. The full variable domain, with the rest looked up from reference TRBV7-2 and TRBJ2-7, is GAGVSQSPSNKVTEKGKDVELRCDPISGHTALYWYRQSLGQGLEFLIYFQGNSAPDKSGLPSDRFSAERTGGSVSTLTIQRTQQEDSAVYLCASSRLAGGPSSYEQYFGPGTRLTVT.

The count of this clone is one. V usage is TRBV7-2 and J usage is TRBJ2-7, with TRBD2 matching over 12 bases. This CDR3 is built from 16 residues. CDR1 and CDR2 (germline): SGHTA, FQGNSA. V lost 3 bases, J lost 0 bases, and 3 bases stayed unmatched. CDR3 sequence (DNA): TGTGCCAGCAGCTTGTTGACTAGCGGGAGCTCCTACGAGCAGTACTTC. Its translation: CASSLLTSGSSYEQYF.

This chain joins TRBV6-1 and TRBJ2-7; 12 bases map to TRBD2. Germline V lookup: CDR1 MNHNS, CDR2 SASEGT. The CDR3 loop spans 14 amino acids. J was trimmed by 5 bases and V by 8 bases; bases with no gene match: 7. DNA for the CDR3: TGTGCCAGCCGACTAGCGGGAGTTACCCACGAGCAGTACTTC. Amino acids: CASRLAGVTHEQYF.

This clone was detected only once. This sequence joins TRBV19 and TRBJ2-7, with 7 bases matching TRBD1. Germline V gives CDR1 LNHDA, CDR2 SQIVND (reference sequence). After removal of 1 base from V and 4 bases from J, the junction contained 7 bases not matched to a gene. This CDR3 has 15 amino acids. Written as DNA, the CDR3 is TGTGCCAGTAGTATAGGAGGGACAGTAGGATACGAGCAGTACTTC. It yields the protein CASSIGGTVGYEQYF.

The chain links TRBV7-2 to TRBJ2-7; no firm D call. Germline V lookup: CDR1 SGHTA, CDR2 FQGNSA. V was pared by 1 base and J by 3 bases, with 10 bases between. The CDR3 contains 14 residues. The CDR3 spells CASSLGHGSYEQYF. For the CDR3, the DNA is TGTGCCAGCAGCTTAGGGCACGGCAGCTACGAGCAGTACTTC. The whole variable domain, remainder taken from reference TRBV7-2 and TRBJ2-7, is GAGVSQSPSNKVTEKGKDVELRCDPISGHTALYWYRQSLGQGLEFLIYFQGNSAPDKSGLPSDRFSAERTGGSVSTLTIQRTQQEDSAVYLCASSLGHGSYEQYFGPGTRLTVT.

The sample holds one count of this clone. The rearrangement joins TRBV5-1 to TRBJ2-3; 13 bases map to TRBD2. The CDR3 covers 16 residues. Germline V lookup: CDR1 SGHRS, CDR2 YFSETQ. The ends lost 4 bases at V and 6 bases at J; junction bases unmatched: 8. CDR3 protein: CASSPRTSGRRDTQYF. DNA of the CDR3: TGCGCCAGCAGCCCCCGGACTAGCGGGAGAAGGGATACGCAGTATTTT.

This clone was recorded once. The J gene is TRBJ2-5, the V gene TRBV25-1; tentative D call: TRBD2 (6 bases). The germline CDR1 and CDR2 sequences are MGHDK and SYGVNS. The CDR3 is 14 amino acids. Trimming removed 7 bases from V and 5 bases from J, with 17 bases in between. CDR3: CASTDGRAGETQYF. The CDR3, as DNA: TGTGCCAGCACCGACGGCAGGGCGGGGGAGACCCAGTACTTC. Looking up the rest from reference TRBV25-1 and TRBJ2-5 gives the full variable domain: EADIYQTPRYLVIGTGKKITLECSQTMGHDKMYWYQQDPGMELHLIHYSYGVNSTEKGDLSSESTVSRIRTEHFPLTLESARPSHTSQYLCASTDGRAGETQYFGPGTRLLVL.

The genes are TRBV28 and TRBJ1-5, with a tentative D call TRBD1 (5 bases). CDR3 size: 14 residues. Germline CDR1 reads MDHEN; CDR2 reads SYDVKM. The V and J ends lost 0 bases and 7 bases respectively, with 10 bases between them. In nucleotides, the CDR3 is TGTGCCAGCAGTTTATGGGCAGGGCCCCAGCCCCAGCATTTT. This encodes CASSLWAGPQPQHF.